The source of this TCR beta chain is a study of T cell repertoires in cytomegalovirus infection (dated by TCRdb to about 2019). About the investigation overall: Peptide stimulations targeted recently identified HLA-C-restricted CMV epitopes, whose presentation resists viral immunomodulation, together with well-studied HLA-B-restricted epitopes. Because public TCR beta signatures pointed to carriage of CMV infection together with the matching HLA type, the HLA type of each donor mattered for the analysis.

General findings and caveats noted by the study authors: In both this cohort and an independent cohort of under 450 donors, the cumulative frequency of public TCR beta family members distinguished carriers of CMV infection plus the relevant HLA type. The ex vivo response was dominated by HLA-C-restricted CMV-specific TCR beta clonotypes, which also provided the single most frequent clonotype in two of eight donors.

The treatment or condition label here, explained by the study, means: in vitro stimulation with specific CMV peptide epitopes to enrich CMV-specific T cells. Germline trimming amounts to 0 bases on V and 1 base on J, with 4 as the count of junction bases outside the gene matches. From the cysteine up to the phenylalanine, the CDR3 has a length of 16 residues. Of all the DNA, just the CDR3 is kept, 48 bases in frame from base 1. The germline V gene sets CDR1 to MNHEY and CDR2 to SVGAGI. This clonotype was detected a few times. What antigen it recognizes has not been identified. There are no base qualities to consult, and no much larger clone falls within one base. The instrument given in TCRdb is Illumina HiSeq 1500. Through fastp at Q25 and MiXCR, TCRdb rebuilt clones from the public reads, retaining in-frame beta chains. Each entry merges the rows of one CDR3 protein and shows their most common DNA and genes. The sample table lists about 770,000 distinct CDR3 sequences, about 28% of them with a count of one. The leading ten clones occupy approximately 14% of the sample.

This TCR was recovered from a human donor in good health (CMV status not recorded). Some clones in this sample may be carry-over from other donors' samples. This sequence uses TRBV6-5 and TRBJ2-3; 7 bases in between match TRBD2. The source was cultured CD8+ T cells from PBMCs, collected from culture after CMV antigen stimulation. The DNA sequence is TGTGCCAGCAGTTACTCTGGGCTAGCGGGCACAGATACGCAGTATTTT. Protein translation: CASSYSGLAGTDTQYF.